This is a list of T cell receptor beta chains from one sample in a study of regulatory and conventional T cells in RAG deficiency. Generated by immunoSEQ multiplex PCR, the TCRdb table keeps only in-frame clones and is missing some. This sample carries fewer than 35,000 clones, over 80% of them seen once, and the ten largest clones take under 7%. The same sample was also used in a study of regulatory T cells.

Sequenced: CD8+ T cells sorted from blood. The origin of the receptors is a human donor in good health. The CDR3 runs from the conserved cysteine through the conserved F or W. Fields, in order: clone size, V gene, D gene, J gene, CDR3 protein, CDR3 DNA. The D gene is left open where the match is weak. Expanded clones get a size class; other rows say once, few or many, or leave the size out.

clone_size: -
v_call: TRBV7-8
d_call: TRBD2
j_call: TRBJ2-1
cdr3_aa: CASSFGGSGNEQFF
cdr3_nt: TGTGCCAGCAGCTTTGGCGGGAGTGGTAATGAGCAGTTCTTC

clone_size: once
v_call: TRBV11-3
d_call: -
j_call: TRBJ2-2
cdr3_aa: CASSFRGNAGELFF
cdr3_nt: TGTGCCAGCAGCTTCAGGGGTAACGCCGGGGAGCTGTTTTTT

clone_size: -
v_call: TRBV5-4
d_call: TRBD2
j_call: TRBJ2-7
cdr3_aa: CASSSSGGGDEQYF
cdr3_nt: TGTGCCAGCAGTTCGAGCGGGGGGGGCGACGAGCAGTACTTC

clone_size: -
v_call: TRBV30
d_call: -
j_call: TRBJ2-2
cdr3_aa: CAWSVVGGELFF
cdr3_nt: TGTGCCTGGAGTGTAGTGGGCGGGGAGCTGTTTTTT

clone_size: -
v_call: TRBV4-1
d_call: -
j_call: TRBJ1-1
cdr3_aa: CASSQERGANTEAFF
cdr3_nt: TGCGCCAGCAGCCAAGAACGGGGAGCGAACACTGAAGCTTTCTTT

clone_size: -
v_call: TRBV14
d_call: -
j_call: TRBJ2-2
cdr3_aa: CASSQDPGTLNTGELFF
cdr3_nt: TGTGCCAGCAGCCAAGATCCGGGGACATTGAACACCGGGGAGCTGTTTTTT

clone_size: -
v_call: TRBV15
d_call: -
j_call: TRBJ2-5
cdr3_aa: CATSRERGSGTQYF
cdr3_nt: TGTGCCACCAGCAGAGAACGTGGGAGTGGGACCCAGTACTTC

clone_size: -
v_call: TRBV4-1
d_call: -
j_call: TRBJ2-5
cdr3_aa: CASSQAWRSQETQYF
cdr3_nt: TGCGCCAGCAGCCAAGCATGGCGGAGCCAAGAGACCCAGTACTTC

clone_size: once
v_call: TRBV14
d_call: TRBD2
j_call: TRBJ2-3
cdr3_aa: CASSLPGTSPNFPQYF
cdr3_nt: TGTGCCAGCAGCCTCCCCGGGACTAGCCCAAATTTCCCGCAGTATTTT

clone_size: few
v_call: TRBV27
d_call: -
j_call: TRBJ1-5
cdr3_aa: CASSSSTSNQPQHF
cdr3_nt: TGTGCCAGCAGTTCCTCGACTAGCAATCAGCCCCAGCATTTT

clone_size: -
v_call: TRBV27
d_call: -
j_call: TRBJ1-2
cdr3_aa: CASSPALVVGLNYGYTF
cdr3_nt: TGTGCCAGCAGTCCTGCCCTGGTTGTGGGCCTTAACTATGGCTACACCTTC

clone_size: -
v_call: TRBV27
d_call: -
j_call: TRBJ2-7
cdr3_aa: CASNFVSGGDEQYF
cdr3_nt: TGTGCCAGCAATTTTGTGAGCGGAGGGGACGAGCAGTACTTC

clone_size: -
v_call: TRBV10-2
d_call: TRBD2
j_call: TRBJ2-1
cdr3_aa: CASSLLAPSYNEQFF
cdr3_nt: TGCGCCAGCAGTCTACTAGCGCCCTCCTACAATGAGCAGTTCTTC

clone_size: few
v_call: TRBV5-1
d_call: TRBD1
j_call: TRBJ2-2
cdr3_aa: CASSLEPSGGGLGELFF
cdr3_nt: TGCGCCAGCAGCTTGGAGCCGTCAGGGGGCGGTTTGGGGGAGCTGTTTTTT

clone_size: -
v_call: TRBV9
d_call: TRBD2
j_call: TRBJ2-7
cdr3_aa: CASSVDSGSEQYF
cdr3_nt: TGTGCCAGCAGCGTCGATAGCGGGAGCGAGCAGTACTTC

clone_size: -
v_call: TRBV7-2
d_call: -
j_call: TRBJ2-1
cdr3_aa: CASSPDPGTNNEQFF
cdr3_nt: TGTGCCAGCAGCCCCGACCCCGGGACCAACAATGAGCAGTTCTTC

clone_size: -
v_call: TRBV11-3
d_call: -
j_call: TRBJ2-1
cdr3_aa: CASSPNDWNEQFF
cdr3_nt: TGTGCCAGCAGCCCTAACGACTGGAATGAGCAGTTCTTC

clone_size: -
v_call: TRBV7-9
d_call: -
j_call: TRBJ2-7
cdr3_aa: CASSSGSGNNEQYF
cdr3_nt: TGTGCCAGCAGCTCCGGGTCAGGGAACAACGAGCAGTACTTC

clone_size: once
v_call: TRBV7-9
d_call: TRBD1
j_call: TRBJ2-1
cdr3_aa: CVSSLIGQGAYNEQFF
cdr3_nt: TGTGTCAGCAGCTTAATTGGACAGGGAGCGTACAATGAGCAGTTCTTC

clone_size: once
v_call: TRBV4-2
d_call: TRBD2
j_call: TRBJ2-1
cdr3_aa: CASSQFLAGDYNEQFF
cdr3_nt: TGTGCCAGCAGCCAATTTCTAGCGGGGGACTACAATGAGCAGTTCTTC

clone_size: -
v_call: TRBV7-7
d_call: -
j_call: TRBJ1-5
cdr3_aa: CANTRGQDNQPQHF
cdr3_nt: TGTGCTAACACCCGGGGACAAGACAATCAGCCCCAGCATTTT

clone_size: -
v_call: TRBV7-8
d_call: TRBD2
j_call: TRBJ2-2
cdr3_aa: CASSLGAGGLAGELFF
cdr3_nt: TGTGCCAGCAGCTTAGGAGCGGGAGGGCTGGCCGGGGAGCTGTTTTTT

clone_size: -
v_call: TRBV5-6
d_call: TRBD1
j_call: TRBJ1-2
cdr3_aa: CASSLGTGPGGIYYGYTF
cdr3_nt: TGTGCCAGCAGCTTGGGGACAGGTCCGGGCGGGATTTACTATGGCTACACCTTC

clone_size: -
v_call: TRBV11-3
d_call: TRBD2
j_call: TRBJ2-5
cdr3_aa: CASSSLWGLAGDHEETQYF
cdr3_nt: TGTGCCAGCAGCTCCTTATGGGGACTAGCGGGAGATCATGAAGAGACCCAGTACTTC

clone_size: -
v_call: TRBV19
d_call: -
j_call: TRBJ1-1
cdr3_aa: CASSFGGNTEAFF
cdr3_nt: TGTGCCAGTAGTTTTGGCGGCAACACTGAAGCTTTCTTT

clone_size: -
v_call: TRBV19
d_call: -
j_call: TRBJ1-1
cdr3_aa: CASIGGAGEAFF
cdr3_nt: TGTGCCAGCATCGGGGGGGCCGGTGAAGCTTTCTTT

clone_size: -
v_call: TRBV27
d_call: -
j_call: TRBJ2-7
cdr3_aa: CASSPGPGTYEQYF
cdr3_nt: TGTGCCAGCAGTCCCGGACCAGGGACCTACGAGCAGTACTTC

clone_size: -
v_call: TRBV6-5
d_call: -
j_call: TRBJ2-1
cdr3_aa: CASSYSWAARGDEQFF
cdr3_nt: TGTGCCAGCAGTTACAGTTGGGCAGCCCGGGGCGATGAGCAGTTCTTC

clone_size: -
v_call: TRBV27
d_call: -
j_call: TRBJ2-7
cdr3_aa: CASSLRQGNQIPFYEQYF
cdr3_nt: TGTGCCAGCAGTTTGCGGCAGGGGAACCAAATCCCCTTTTACGAGCAGTACTTC

clone_size: -
v_call: TRBV6-5
d_call: -
j_call: TRBJ2-1
cdr3_aa: CASSHAAEQFF
cdr3_nt: TGTGCCAGCAGTCACGCGGCTGAGCAGTTCTTC

clone_size: -
v_call: TRBV13
d_call: -
j_call: TRBJ2-1
cdr3_aa: CASVGENHNEQFF
cdr3_nt: TGTGCCAGCGTGGGAGAAAACCACAATGAGCAGTTCTTC

clone_size: -
v_call: TRBV27
d_call: TRBD2
j_call: TRBJ2-7
cdr3_aa: CASSQDRGTSSEQYF
cdr3_nt: TGTGCCAGCAGCCAAGATCGCGGGACTAGCAGCGAGCAGTACTTC

clone_size: -
v_call: TRBV11-2
d_call: TRBD1
j_call: TRBJ2-7
cdr3_aa: CASSLRGAGGLNEQYF
cdr3_nt: TGTGCCAGCAGCTTAAGGGGGGCAGGGGGCTTGAACGAGCAGTACTTC

clone_size: -
v_call: TRBV6-5
d_call: TRBD1
j_call: TRBJ2-7
cdr3_aa: CASSPGQGRYEQYF
cdr3_nt: TGTGCCAGCAGTCCGGGACAGGGGAGATACGAGCAGTACTTC

clone_size: -
v_call: TRBV27
d_call: -
j_call: TRBJ1-4
cdr3_aa: CASTSWEGEKLFF
cdr3_nt: TGTGCCAGCACCTCTTGGGAAGGTGAAAAACTGTTTTTT

clone_size: few
v_call: TRBV4-1
d_call: -
j_call: TRBJ2-1
cdr3_aa: CASSPHGRTSYNEQFF
cdr3_nt: TGCGCCAGCAGCCCCCATGGCCGGACCTCCTACAATGAGCAGTTCTTC

clone_size: -
v_call: TRBV9
d_call: TRBD1
j_call: TRBJ1-2
cdr3_aa: CASSAGQGAFYGYTF
cdr3_nt: TGTGCCAGCAGCGCGGGACAGGGGGCCTTCTATGGCTACACCTTC

clone_size: -
v_call: TRBV6-1
d_call: -
j_call: TRBJ2-7
cdr3_aa: CASSEATTYEQYF
cdr3_nt: TGTGCCAGCAGTGAAGCAACTACCTACGAGCAGTACTTC

clone_size: -
v_call: TRBV6-5
d_call: -
j_call: TRBJ1-1
cdr3_aa: CASSYGASTEAFF
cdr3_nt: TGTGCCAGCAGTTACGGAGCTTCTACTGAAGCTTTCTTT

clone_size: -
v_call: TRBV30
d_call: TRBD1
j_call: TRBJ1-1
cdr3_aa: CAWSTGSGTEAFF
cdr3_nt: TGTGCCTGGTCGACAGGGTCCGGAACTGAAGCTTTCTTT

clone_size: -
v_call: TRBV4-2
d_call: -
j_call: TRBJ2-7
cdr3_aa: CASSQFLGSTYEQYF
cdr3_nt: TGTGCCAGCAGCCAATTTTTGGGCAGTACCTACGAGCAGTACTTC

clone_size: -
v_call: TRBV19
d_call: -
j_call: TRBJ2-1
cdr3_aa: CASNYRGPAANDEQFF
cdr3_nt: TGTGCCAGTAATTATAGGGGACCAGCGGCTAATGATGAGCAGTTCTTC

clone_size: -
v_call: TRBV5-4
d_call: TRBD1
j_call: TRBJ1-2
cdr3_aa: CASSPDRAYGYTF
cdr3_nt: TGTGCCAGCAGCCCGGACAGGGCCTATGGCTACACCTTC

clone_size: -
v_call: TRBV4-1
d_call: -
j_call: TRBJ2-5
cdr3_aa: CASSQDGREFQETQYF
cdr3_nt: TGCGCCAGCAGCCAAGACGGTCGGGAGTTCCAAGAGACCCAGTACTTC

clone_size: -
v_call: TRBV28
d_call: -
j_call: TRBJ1-5
cdr3_aa: CASSLTGSVLTVNQPQHF
cdr3_nt: TGTGCCAGCAGTCTCACAGGGAGTGTATTAACTGTTAATCAGCCCCAGCATTTT

clone_size: -
v_call: TRBV28
d_call: TRBD1
j_call: TRBJ2-7
cdr3_aa: CASSLRDRPYEQYF
cdr3_nt: TGTGCCAGCAGTTTAAGGGACAGACCCTACGAGCAGTACTTC

clone_size: -
v_call: TRBV7-2
d_call: -
j_call: TRBJ2-7
cdr3_aa: CASSLSIGNTAYEQYF
cdr3_nt: TGTGCCAGCAGCTTATCGATCGGGAACACTGCCTACGAGCAGTACTTC

clone_size: -
v_call: TRBV11-2
d_call: -
j_call: TRBJ2-5
cdr3_aa: CASRLGSPEQYF
cdr3_nt: TGTGCCAGCAGATTAGGATCCCCAGAGCAGTACTTC

clone_size: -
v_call: TRBV6-5
d_call: -
j_call: TRBJ2-7
cdr3_aa: CASRKRVRYEQYF
cdr3_nt: TGTGCCAGCCGTAAAAGGGTGCGCTACGAGCAGTACTTC